This T cell receptor beta chain was recorded in a study of chemoradiotherapy in HPV16-positive cancers. Measured with immunoSEQ multiplex PCR; TCRdb has only the in-frame clones, and not every one. The table includes more than 20,000 clones, about 90% detected once. V lost 3 bases and J lost 2, with 8 bases in between. Germline V lookup: CDR1 SNHLY, CDR2 FYNNEI. This CDR3 is built from 14 residues. The genes are TRBV2 and TRBJ2-1, with D possibly being TRBD2 (5 bases). The receptor was isolated from a human donor with HPV-associated anogenital cancer. The source material was blood, sampled from a patient who underwent chemoradiotherapy. The CDR3 nucleotides read TGTGCCAGCAGTGATACTAGGACCTACAATGAGCAGTTCTTC. Translated, it gives CASSDTRTYNEQFF.